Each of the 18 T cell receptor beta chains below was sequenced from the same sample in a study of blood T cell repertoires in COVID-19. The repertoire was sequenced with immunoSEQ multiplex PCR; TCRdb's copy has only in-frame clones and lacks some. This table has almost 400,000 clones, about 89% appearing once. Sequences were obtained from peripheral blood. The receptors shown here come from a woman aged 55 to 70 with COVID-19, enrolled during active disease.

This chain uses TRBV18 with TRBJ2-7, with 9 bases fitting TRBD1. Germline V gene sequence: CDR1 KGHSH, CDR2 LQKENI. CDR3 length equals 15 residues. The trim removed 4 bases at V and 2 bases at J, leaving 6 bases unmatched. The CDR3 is CASSQGRQGAYEQYF. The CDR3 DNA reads TGTGCCAGCTCACAGGGAAGACAGGGGGCCTACGAGCAGTACTTC.

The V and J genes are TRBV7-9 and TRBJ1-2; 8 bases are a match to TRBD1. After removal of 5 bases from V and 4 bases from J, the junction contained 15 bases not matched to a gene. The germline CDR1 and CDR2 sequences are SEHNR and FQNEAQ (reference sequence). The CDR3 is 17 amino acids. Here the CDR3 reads CASSHTPPGQEIYGYTF. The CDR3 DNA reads TGTGCCAGCAGCCATACCCCCCCGGGACAGGAGATCTATGGCTACACCTTC.

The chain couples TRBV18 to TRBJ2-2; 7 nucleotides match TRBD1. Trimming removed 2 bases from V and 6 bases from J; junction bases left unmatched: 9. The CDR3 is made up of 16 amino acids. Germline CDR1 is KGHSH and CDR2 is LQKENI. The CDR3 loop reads CASSPGVTGYAGELFF. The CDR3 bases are TGTGCCAGCTCACCAGGGGTGACAGGGTACGCCGGGGAGCTGTTTTTT.

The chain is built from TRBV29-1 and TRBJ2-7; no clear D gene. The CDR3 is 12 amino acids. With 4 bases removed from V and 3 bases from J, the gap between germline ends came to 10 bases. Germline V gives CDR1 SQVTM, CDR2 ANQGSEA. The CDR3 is CSVGTALYEQYF. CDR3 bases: TGCAGCGTTGGTACAGCCCTCTACGAGCAGTACTTC.

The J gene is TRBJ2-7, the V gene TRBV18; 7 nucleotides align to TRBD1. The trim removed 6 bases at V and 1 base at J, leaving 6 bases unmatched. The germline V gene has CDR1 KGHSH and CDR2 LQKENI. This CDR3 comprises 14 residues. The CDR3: CASSRTGFSYEQYF. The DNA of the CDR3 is TGTGCCAGCTCTAGGACAGGTTTTTCCTACGAGCAGTACTTC. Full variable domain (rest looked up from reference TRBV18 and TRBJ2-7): NAGVMQNPRHLVRRRGQEARLRCSPMKGHSHVYWYRQLPEEGLKFMVYLQKENIIDESGMPKERFSAEFPKEGPSILRIQQVVRGDSAAYFCASSRTGFSYEQYFGPGTRLTVT.

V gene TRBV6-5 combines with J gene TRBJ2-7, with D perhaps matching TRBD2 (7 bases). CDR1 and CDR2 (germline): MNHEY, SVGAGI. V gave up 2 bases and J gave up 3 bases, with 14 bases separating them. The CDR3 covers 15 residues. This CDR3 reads CASSYRGGGGYEQYF. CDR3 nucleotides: TGTGCCAGCAGTTACAGGGGAGGGGGGGGCTACGAGCAGTACTTC.

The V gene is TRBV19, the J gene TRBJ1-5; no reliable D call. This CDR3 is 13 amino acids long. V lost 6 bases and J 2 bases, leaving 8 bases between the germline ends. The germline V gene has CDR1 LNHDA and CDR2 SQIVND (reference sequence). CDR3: CASRGEGNQPQHF. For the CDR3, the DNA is TGTGCCAGTAGGGGTGAGGGCAATCAGCCCCAGCATTTT.

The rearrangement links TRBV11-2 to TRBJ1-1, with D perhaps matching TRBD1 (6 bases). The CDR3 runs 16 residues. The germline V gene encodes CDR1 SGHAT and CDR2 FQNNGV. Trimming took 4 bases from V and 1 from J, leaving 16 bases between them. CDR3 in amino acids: CASSSDSLARNTEAFF. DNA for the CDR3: TGTGCCAGCAGCTCGGACAGTCTTGCCAGGAACACTGAAGCTTTCTTT. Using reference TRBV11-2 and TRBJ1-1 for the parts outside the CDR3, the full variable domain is EAGVAQSPRYKIIEKRQSVAFWCNPISGHATLYWYQQILGQGPKLLIQFQNNGVVDDSQLPKDRFSAERLKGVDSTLKIQPAKLEDSAVYLCASSSDSLARNTEAFFGQGTRLTVV.

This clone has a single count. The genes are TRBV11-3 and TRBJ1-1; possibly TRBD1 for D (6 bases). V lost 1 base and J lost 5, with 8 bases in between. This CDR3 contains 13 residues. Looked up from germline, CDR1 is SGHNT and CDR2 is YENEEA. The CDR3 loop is CASSLATGTEAFF. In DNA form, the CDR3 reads TGTGCCAGCAGCTTAGCCACAGGGACTGAAGCTTTCTTT.

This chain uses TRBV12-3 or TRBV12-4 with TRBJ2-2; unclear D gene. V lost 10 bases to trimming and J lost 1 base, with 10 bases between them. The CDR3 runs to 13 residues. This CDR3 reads CATRVGNTGELFF. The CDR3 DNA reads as TGTGCCACCCGGGTCGGGAACACCGGGGAGCTGTTTTTT.

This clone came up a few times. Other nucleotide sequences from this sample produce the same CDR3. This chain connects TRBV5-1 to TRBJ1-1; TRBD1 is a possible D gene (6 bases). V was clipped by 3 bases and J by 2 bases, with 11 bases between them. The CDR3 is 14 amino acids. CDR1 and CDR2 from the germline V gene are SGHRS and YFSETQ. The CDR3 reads CASSSGQSNTEAFF. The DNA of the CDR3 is TGCGCCAGCAGCTCTGGACAGAGTAACACTGAAGCTTTCTTT.

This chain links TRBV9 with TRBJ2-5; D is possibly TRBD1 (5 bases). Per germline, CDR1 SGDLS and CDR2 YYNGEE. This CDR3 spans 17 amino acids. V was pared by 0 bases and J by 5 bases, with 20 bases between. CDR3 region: CASSVELGGRAAETQYF. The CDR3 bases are TGTGCCAGCAGCGTAGAGTTAGGTGGCAGGGCGGCGGAGACCCAGTACTTC.

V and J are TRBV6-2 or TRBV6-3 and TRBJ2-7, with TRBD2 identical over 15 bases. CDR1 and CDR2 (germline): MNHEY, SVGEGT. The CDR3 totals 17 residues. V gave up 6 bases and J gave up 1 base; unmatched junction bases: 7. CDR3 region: CASSPRTSGGESYEQYF. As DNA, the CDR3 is TGTGCCAGCAGCCCTAGGACTAGCGGGGGGGAGTCCTACGAGCAGTACTTC.

In DNA form, the CDR3 reads TGTGCCATCAGTGGACAGGGGGTCCCCTACGAGCAGTACTTC. Amino acids: CAISGQGVPYEQYF. This sequence joins TRBV10-3 and TRBJ2-7; 9 nucleotides agree with TRBD1. Germline V gene sequence: CDR1 ENHRY, CDR2 SYGVKD. The CDR3 is made up of 14 amino acids. The V and J ends lost 4 bases and 2 bases, in that order; junction bases with no gene match: 3.

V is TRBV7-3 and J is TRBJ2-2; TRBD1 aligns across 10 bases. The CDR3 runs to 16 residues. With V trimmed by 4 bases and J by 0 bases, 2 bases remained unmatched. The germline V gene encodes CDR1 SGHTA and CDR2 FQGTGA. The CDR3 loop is CASSYGQGANTGELFF. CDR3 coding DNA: TGTGCCAGCAGCTACGGACAGGGGGCGAACACCGGGGAGCTGTTTTTT.

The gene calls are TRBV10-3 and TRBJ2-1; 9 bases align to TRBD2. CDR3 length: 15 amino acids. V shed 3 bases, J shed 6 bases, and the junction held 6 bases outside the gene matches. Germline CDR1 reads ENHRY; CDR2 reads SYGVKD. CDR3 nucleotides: TGTGCCATCAGTGAAGCGGGGGGAGGAGGCAATGAGCAGTTCTTC. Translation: CAISEAGGGGNEQFF.

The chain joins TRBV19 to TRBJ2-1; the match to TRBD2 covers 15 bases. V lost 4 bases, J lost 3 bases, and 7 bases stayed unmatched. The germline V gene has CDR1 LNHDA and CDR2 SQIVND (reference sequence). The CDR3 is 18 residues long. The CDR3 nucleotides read TGTGCCAGTAGTAGGACTAGCGGGGGGGCCGGTGGCTACAATGAGCAGTTCTTC. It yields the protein CASSRTSGGAGGYNEQFF.

CDR3 sequence: CASSLQGITEAFF. The CDR3 DNA reads as TGTGCCAGCAGCTTACAGGGAATCACTGAAGCTTTCTTT. The V gene is TRBV6-5, the J gene TRBJ1-1, with TRBD1 as a possible D gene (6 bases). V lost 6 bases, J lost 4 bases, and 12 bases lay in between. The CDR3 extends over 13 amino acids. Germline V CDR1 and CDR2: MNHEY, SVGAGI.